These T cell receptor beta chains were read from a single sample in a study of cytomegalovirus exposure and HLA in healthy donors. The table came from immunoSEQ multiplex PCR; TCRdb's copy has only in-frame clones and leaves some out. The sample records about 120,000 clones, 70% to 80% being singletons. The specimen was PBMCs. The receptors derive from a woman aged 45-59 years in good health and CMV-seropositive. Each CDR3 is given with its conserved first and last residue. The order of the fields is clone size, CDR3 length, J gene, V gene, D gene, CDR3 DNA, CDR3 protein. A D gene is named only where the DNA matches it firmly. Some rows have no size entry. The others give once, few or many, or a class for an expanded clone.

.,16,TRBJ2-7,TRBV7-9,TRBD2,TGTGCCAGCAGCCCGAGGACTAGCGTTGACTCCTACGAGCAGTACTTC,CASSPRTSVDSYEQYF
.,19,TRBJ2-5,TRBV4-1,.,TGCGCCAGCAGCCGCCTACTCGGGGGCCGGGAGGTCGGCCAAGAGACCCAGTACTTC,CASSRLLGGREVGQETQYF
few,13,TRBJ1-2,TRBV7-2,TRBD1,TGTGCCAGCAGCTATGGACAGGACTATGGCTACACCTTC,CASSYGQDYGYTF
.,13,TRBJ1-2,TRBV9,.,TGTGCCAGCAGCGTGGGAGGCGCCTATGGCTACACCTTC,CASSVGGAYGYTF
few,17,TRBJ2-7,TRBV4-1,.,TGCGCCAGCAGCCATCCTCGGGACGGGAGCAAAGGCTACGAGCAGTACTTC,CASSHPRDGSKGYEQYF
.,14,TRBJ2-6,TRBV9,.,TGTGCCAGCAGCACTCAAGTTGGGGCCAACGTCCTGACTTTC,CASSTQVGANVLTF
.,14,TRBJ2-2,TRBV4-2,.,TGTGCCAGCAGCCAACGGTACGATGGCGGGGAGCTGTTTTTT,CASSQRYDGGELFF
.,12,TRBJ2-1,TRBV4-1,.,TGCGCCAGCAGCCAATATCGAGGAGAGCAGTTCTTC,CASSQYRGEQFF
.,16,TRBJ2-1,TRBV11-2,TRBD2,TGTGCCAGCAGCTTAGATCGGCTAGCGGGAGGGTATGAGCAGTTCTTC,CASSLDRLAGGYEQFF
few,15,TRBJ2-7,TRBV4-3,TRBD1,TGCGCCAGCAGCCCGAATCCCGGGACAGTTTACGAGCAGTACTTC,CASSPNPGTVYEQYF
.,12,TRBJ1-2,TRBV27,.,TGTGCCAGCGGACCCCTCAGGGATGGCTACACCTTC,CASGPLRDGYTF